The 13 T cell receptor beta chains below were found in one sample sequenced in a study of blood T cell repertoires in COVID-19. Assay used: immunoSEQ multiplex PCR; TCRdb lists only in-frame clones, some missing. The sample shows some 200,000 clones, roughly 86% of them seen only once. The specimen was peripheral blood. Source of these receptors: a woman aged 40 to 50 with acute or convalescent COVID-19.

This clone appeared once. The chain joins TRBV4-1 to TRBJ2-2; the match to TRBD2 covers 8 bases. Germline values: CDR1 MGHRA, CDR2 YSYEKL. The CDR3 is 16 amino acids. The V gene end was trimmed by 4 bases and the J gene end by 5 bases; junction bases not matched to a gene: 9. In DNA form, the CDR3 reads TGCGCCAGCAGCCCGGATGACCGCGGGGGGACCGGGGAGCTGTTTTTT. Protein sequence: CASSPDDRGGTGELFF.

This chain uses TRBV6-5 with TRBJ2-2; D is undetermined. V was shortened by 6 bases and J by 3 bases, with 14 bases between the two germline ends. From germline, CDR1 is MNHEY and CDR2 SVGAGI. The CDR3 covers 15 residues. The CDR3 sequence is CASSEASRDTGELFF. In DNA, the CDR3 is TGTGCCAGCAGCGAGGCATCCAGAGACACCGGGGAGCTGTTTTTT.

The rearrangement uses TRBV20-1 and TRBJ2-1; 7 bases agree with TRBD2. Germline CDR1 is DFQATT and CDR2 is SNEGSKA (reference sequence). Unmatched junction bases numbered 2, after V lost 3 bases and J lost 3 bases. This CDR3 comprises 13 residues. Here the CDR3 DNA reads TGCAGTGCTAGTGGGGGGGACTACAATGAGCAGTTCTTC. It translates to CSASGGDYNEQFF.

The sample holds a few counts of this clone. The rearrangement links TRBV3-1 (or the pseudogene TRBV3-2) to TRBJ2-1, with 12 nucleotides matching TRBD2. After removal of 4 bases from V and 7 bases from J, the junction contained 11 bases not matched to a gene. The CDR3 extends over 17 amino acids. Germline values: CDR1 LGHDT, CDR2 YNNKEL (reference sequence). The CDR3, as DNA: TGTGCCAGCAGCCGGCACCCTAGCGGGGGGGCGGGGAATGAGCAGTTCTTC. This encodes CASSRHPSGGAGNEQFF.

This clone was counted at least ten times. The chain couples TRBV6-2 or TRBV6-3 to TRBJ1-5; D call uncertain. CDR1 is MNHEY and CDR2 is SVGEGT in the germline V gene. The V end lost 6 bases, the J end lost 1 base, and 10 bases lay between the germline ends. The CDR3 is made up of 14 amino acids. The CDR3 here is CASSRGISNQPQHF. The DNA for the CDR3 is TGTGCCAGCAGCAGAGGGATAAGCAATCAGCCCCAGCATTTT.

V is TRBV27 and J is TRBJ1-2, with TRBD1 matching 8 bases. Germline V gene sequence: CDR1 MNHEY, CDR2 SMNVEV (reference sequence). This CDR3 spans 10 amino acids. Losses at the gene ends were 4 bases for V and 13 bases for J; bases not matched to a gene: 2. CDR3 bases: TGTGCCAGCAGTTGTGGACAGGGCACCTTC. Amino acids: CASSCGQGTF.

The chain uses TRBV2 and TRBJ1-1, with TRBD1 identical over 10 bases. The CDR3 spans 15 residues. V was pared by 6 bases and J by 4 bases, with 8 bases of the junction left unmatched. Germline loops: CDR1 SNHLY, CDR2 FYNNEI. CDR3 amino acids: CASSAKRTGGTEAFF. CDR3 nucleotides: TGTGCCAGCAGCGCAAAAAGGACAGGGGGCACTGAAGCTTTCTTT. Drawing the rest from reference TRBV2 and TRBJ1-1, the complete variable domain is EPEVTQTPSHQVTQMGQEVILRCVPISNHLYFYWYRQILGQKVEFLVSFYNNEISEKSEIFDDQFSVERPDGSNFTLKIRSTKLEDSAMYFCASSAKRTGGTEAFFGQGTRLTVV.

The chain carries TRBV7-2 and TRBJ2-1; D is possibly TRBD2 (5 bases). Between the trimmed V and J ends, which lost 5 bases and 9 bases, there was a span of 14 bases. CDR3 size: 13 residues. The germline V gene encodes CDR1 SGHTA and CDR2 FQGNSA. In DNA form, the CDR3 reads TGTGCCAGCAGCGTACGAGCGGCGCTTGAGCAGTTCTTC. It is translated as CASSVRAALEQFF.

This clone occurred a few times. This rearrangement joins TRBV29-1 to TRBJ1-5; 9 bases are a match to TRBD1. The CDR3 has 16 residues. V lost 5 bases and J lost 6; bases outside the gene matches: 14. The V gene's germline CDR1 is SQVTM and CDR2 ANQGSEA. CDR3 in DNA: TGCAGCGTTTCGGGGACGGGGACAGGGTTAGGTCAGCCCCAGCATTTT. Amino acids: CSVSGTGTGLGQPQHF.

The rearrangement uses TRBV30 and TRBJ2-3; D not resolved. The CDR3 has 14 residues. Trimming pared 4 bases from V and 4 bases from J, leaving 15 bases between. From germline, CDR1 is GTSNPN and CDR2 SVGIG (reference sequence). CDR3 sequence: CAWTAEDWADTQYF. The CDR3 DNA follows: TGTGCCTGGACCGCCGAAGACTGGGCAGATACGCAGTATTTT.

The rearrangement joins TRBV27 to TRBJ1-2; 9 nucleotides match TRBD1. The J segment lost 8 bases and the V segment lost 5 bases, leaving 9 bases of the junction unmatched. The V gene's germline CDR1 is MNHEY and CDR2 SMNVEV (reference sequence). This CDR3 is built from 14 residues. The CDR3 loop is CASSPQGAGKGYTF. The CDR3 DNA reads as TGTGCCAGCAGTCCACAGGGGGCGGGAAAGGGCTACACCTTC.

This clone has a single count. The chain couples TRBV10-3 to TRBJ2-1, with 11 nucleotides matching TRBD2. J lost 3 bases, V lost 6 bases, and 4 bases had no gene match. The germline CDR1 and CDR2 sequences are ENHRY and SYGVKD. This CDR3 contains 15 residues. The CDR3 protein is CAIRPGLADYNEQFF. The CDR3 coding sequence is TGTGCCATCAGACCGGGACTAGCGGACTACAATGAGCAGTTCTTC.

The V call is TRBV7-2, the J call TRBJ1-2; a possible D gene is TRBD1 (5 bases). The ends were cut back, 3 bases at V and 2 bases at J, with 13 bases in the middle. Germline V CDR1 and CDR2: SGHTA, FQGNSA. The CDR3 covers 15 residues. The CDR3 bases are TGTGCCAGCAGCTTTAATCCAGGGTGGAACTATGGCTACACCTTC. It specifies CASSFNPGWNYGYTF.